A single T cell receptor (beta chain) is shown here with its context. In the original processing: The assay estimated nucleated cells by amplifying reference gene primers. Produced via immunoSEQ multiplex PCR; TCRdb's table is partial and in-frame only. From that table come the V and J calls and clone size; the DNA was used to work out D and trimming. Here the sample spans more than 350,000 clones, approximately 92% being singletons. Clinical history as reported by participants underpinned cohort assignment. The recovered donors of Cohort 3 showed two negative PCRs, clearance, or symptom resolution. Germline CDR1 is SQVTM and CDR2 is ANQGSEA. The CDR3 consists of 12 residues. The V end lost 4 bases, the J end lost 2 bases, and 8 bases lay between the germline ends. The data belong to a study of blood T cell repertoires in COVID-19. Study-level background: Both acute and convalescent COVID-19 samples were obtained from the United States, Italy and Spain.

The sample was PBMCs or T cells enriched from blood (not recorded which). The chain has TRBV29-1 and TRBJ1-2; the D gene is possibly TRBD1 (5 bases). The TCR originated in a young man who had recovered from COVID-19. CDR3: CSVVGANYGYTF. As DNA, the CDR3 is TGCAGCGTTGTTGGGGCAAACTATGGCTACACCTTC.